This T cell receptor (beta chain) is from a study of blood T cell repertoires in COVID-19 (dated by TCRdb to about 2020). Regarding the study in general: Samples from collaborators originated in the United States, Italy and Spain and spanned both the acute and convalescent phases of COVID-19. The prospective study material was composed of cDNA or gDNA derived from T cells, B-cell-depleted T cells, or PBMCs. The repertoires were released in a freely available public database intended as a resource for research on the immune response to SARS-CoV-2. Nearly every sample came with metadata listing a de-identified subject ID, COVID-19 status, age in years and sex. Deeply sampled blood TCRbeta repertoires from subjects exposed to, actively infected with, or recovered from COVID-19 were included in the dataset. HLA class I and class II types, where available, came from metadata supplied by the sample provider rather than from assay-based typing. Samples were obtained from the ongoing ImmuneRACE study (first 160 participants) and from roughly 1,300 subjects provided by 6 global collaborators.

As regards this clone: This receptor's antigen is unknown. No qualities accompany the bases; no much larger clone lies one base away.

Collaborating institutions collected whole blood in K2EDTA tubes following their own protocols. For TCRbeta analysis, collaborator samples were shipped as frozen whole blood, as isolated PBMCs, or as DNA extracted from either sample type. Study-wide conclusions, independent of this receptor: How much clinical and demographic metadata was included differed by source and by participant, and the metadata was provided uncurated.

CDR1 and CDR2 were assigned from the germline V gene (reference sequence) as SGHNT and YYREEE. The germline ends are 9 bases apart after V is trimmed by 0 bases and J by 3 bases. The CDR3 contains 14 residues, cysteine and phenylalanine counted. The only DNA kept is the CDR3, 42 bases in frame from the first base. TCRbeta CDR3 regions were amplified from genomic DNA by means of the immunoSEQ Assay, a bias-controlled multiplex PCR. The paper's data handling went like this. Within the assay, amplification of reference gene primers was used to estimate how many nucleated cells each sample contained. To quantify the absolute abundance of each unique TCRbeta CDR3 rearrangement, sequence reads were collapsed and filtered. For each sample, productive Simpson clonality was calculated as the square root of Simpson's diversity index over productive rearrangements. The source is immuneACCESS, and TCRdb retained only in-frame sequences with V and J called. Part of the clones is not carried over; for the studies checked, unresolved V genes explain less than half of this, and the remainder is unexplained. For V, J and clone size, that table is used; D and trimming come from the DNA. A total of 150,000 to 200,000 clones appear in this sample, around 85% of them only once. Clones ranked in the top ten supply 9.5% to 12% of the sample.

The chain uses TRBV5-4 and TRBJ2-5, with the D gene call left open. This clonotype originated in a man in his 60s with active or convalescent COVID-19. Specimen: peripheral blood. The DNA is TGTGCCAGCAGCTTGGCCGGCGGAGAAGAGACCCAGTACTTC. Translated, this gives CASSLAGGEETQYF.